This T cell receptor (beta chain) is drawn from a study of shared clonotypes between healthy human individuals. The V segment lost 3 bases and the J segment 3 bases; nucleotides outside the gene matches: 5. The CDR3 has 14 residues. The germline CDR1 and CDR2 sequences are SQVTM and ANQGSEA. Deep-level assay runs were performed. TCRdb's table, derived via immunoSEQ multiplex PCR, lists solely in-frame clones and lacks some. Of some 580,000 clones in the sample, roughly 98% were seen once. CD45RO-negative cells were positively selected for CCR7, leaving out terminally differentiated effector memory CD45RA+ cells. This clone was recorded once.

The chain has TRBV29-1 and TRBJ2-3; 8 bases map to TRBD2. The sequencing input was naive CD8+ T cells sorted from blood. The clonotype was recovered from a man aged 25 to 45 in good health. The CDR3 loop is CSVDPSGLTDTQYF. The CDR3, as DNA: TGCAGCGTTGACCCTAGCGGGCTTACAGATACGCAGTATTTT.